The 20 T cell receptor beta chains given below trace back to one sample, sequenced in a study of T cells in localized non-small cell lung cancer. This table comes from immunoSEQ multiplex PCR, and its TCRdb copy is limited to in-frame clones, with some not included. The table shows fewer than 95,000 clones, with approximately 90% occurring only once. Material: PBMCs, obtained before any cancer treatment. These receptors were taken from a woman aged 35 to 69 with stage II squamous cell lung carcinoma.

The V call is TRBV9, the J call TRBJ1-1; D uncertain. The V and J ends lost 1 base and 0 bases respectively, with 4 bases between them. This CDR3 spans 13 amino acids. CDR1 and CDR2 (germline): SGDLS, YYNGEE. The DNA of the CDR3 is TGTGCCAGCAGCGTAAGCATGAACACTGAAGCTTTCTTT. Encoded protein: CASSVSMNTEAFF. Variable domain in full (rest from reference TRBV9 and TRBJ1-1): DSGVTQTPKHLITATGQRVTLRCSPRSGDLSVYWYQQSLDQGLQFLIQYYNGEERAKGNILERFSAQQFPDLHSELNLSSLELGDSALYFCASSVSMNTEAFFGQGTRLTVV.

V and J are TRBV10-2 and TRBJ2-7; tentatively, D is TRBD1 (5 bases). Germline V gives CDR1 WSHSY, CDR2 SAAADI. Deletions cut 6 bases from V and 3 bases from J, with 12 bases between. The CDR3 is made up of 13 amino acids. The CDR3 here is CASRGQSDYEQYF. CDR3 DNA: TGCGCCAGCAGGGGGCAATCCGACTACGAGCAGTACTTC.

This clone was seen once. The chain links TRBV10-2 to TRBJ2-7; D is perhaps TRBD2 (7 bases). Per the germline V gene, CDR1 is WSHSY and CDR2 is SAAADI. CDR3 length: 13 amino acids. The germline V and J ends were trimmed by 8 bases and 4 bases, with 15 bases remaining between them. The CDR3 DNA follows: TGCGCCAGCGGGGAGGGGGAGAGGTACGAGCAGTACTTC. Amino acids: CASGEGERYEQYF.

This chain connects TRBV5-4 to TRBJ2-5; TRBD1 or TRBD2 may be the D gene (5 bases each). The germline V gene encodes CDR1 SGHNT and CDR2 YYREEE (reference sequence). V lost 0 bases and J lost 7, with 16 bases in between. CDR3 size: 15 residues. The CDR3 protein is CASSLGGRGKMTQYF. The CDR3 nucleotides read TGTGCCAGCAGCTTGGGGGGACGGGGCAAGATGACCCAGTACTTC.

This clone appeared once. The V gene is TRBV5-1, the J gene TRBJ1-6; possible D gene TRBD1, 6 bases. Germline CDR1 SGHRS, CDR2 YFSETQ. The V end was cut by 5 bases, the J end by 7 bases, with 16 bases between. The CDR3 totals 15 residues. CDR3 sequence: CASRSSGQGNSPLHF. As DNA, the CDR3 is TGCGCCAGCAGGTCCTCCGGTCAGGGGAATTCACCCCTCCACTTT. Looking up the rest from reference TRBV5-1 and TRBJ1-6 gives the full variable domain: KAGVTQTPRYLIKTRGQQVTLSCSPISGHRSVSWYQQTPGQGLQFLFEYFSETQRNKGNFPGRFSGRQFSNSRSEMNVSTLELGDSALYLCASRSSGQGNSPLHFGNGTRLTVT.

The chain couples TRBV21-1 to TRBJ1-1. TRBV21-1 counts as a pseudogene. The CDR3 is 14 residues long. CDR3 nucleotide sequence: TGTGCCAGCAGCAAGAGGGTGGGGAACACTGAAGCTTTCTTT. Protein: CASSKRVGNTEAFF.

V is TRBV2 and J is TRBJ1-4, with 7 bases lining up with TRBD1. V lost 5 bases, J lost 7 bases, and 4 bases stayed unmatched. There are 13 residues in the CDR3. Germline CDR1 reads SNHLY; CDR2 reads FYNNEI. The CDR3 region is CASSPGTVEKLFF. The CDR3, as DNA: TGTGCCAGCAGTCCCGGGACAGTTGAAAAACTGTTTTTT.

The V and J genes are TRBV11-2 and TRBJ2-5; 11 bases agree with TRBD2. The CDR3 loop spans 17 amino acids. V gave up 4 bases and J gave up 0 bases; unmatched junction bases: 7. Per germline, CDR1 SGHAT and CDR2 FQNNGV. The CDR3 is CASSSPPSGRYQETQYF. The CDR3 DNA is TGTGCCAGCAGCTCCCCCCCTAGCGGGAGGTACCAAGAGACCCAGTACTTC.

This sequence joins TRBV19 and TRBJ1-5; D is unclear. Germline assignment: CDR1 LNHDA and CDR2 SQIVND (reference sequence). Trimming shortened V by 7 bases and J by 2 bases, and 12 bases separated the two germline ends. The CDR3 spans 14 residues. The CDR3: CASIGTRRNQPQHF. CDR3 coding DNA: TGTGCCAGTATCGGTACACGACGCAATCAGCCCCAGCATTTT.

V and J are TRBV6-5 and TRBJ1-4; D is undetermined. There are 14 residues in the CDR3. The germline V and J ends were trimmed by 5 bases and 2 bases, with 9 bases remaining between them. CDR1 is MNHEY, CDR2 SVGAGI, per germline. In DNA form, the CDR3 reads TGTGCCAGCAGTAGCAGACTCACTAATGAAAAACTGTTTTTT. Its protein is CASSSRLTNEKLFF.

Of note for this clone: Additional DNA sequences in this sample encode the identical CDR3. The J gene is TRBJ1-5, the V gene TRBV25-1; D is undetermined. Germline loops: CDR1 MGHDK, CDR2 SYGVNS. The CDR3 is made up of 13 amino acids. Trimming took 1 base from V and 4 from J, leaving 5 bases between them. CDR3 nucleotide sequence: TGTGCCAGCAGTGAATCCGGGAATCAGCCCCAGCATTTT. Its protein is CASSESGNQPQHF.

V usage is TRBV5-6 and J usage is TRBJ1-3, with D uncertain. CDR1 is SGHDT and CDR2 is YYEEEE in the germline V gene. This CDR3 is built from 19 residues. Between the trimmed V and J ends, which lost 0 bases and 0 bases, there was a span of 19 bases. The CDR3, as DNA: TGTGCCAGCAGCTTGGCCAGGATGAGATGGGATTCCTCTGGAAACACCATATATTTT. As protein: CASSLARMRWDSSGNTIYF.

The J gene is TRBJ1-1, the V gene TRBV7-9; no clear D gene. Germline assignment: CDR1 SEHNR and CDR2 FQNEAQ (reference sequence). V was shortened by 6 bases and J by 0 bases, with 8 bases between the two germline ends. The CDR3 covers 13 residues. The CDR3: CASRYGMNTEAFF. CDR3 DNA: TGTGCCAGCAGGTACGGGATGAACACTGAAGCTTTCTTT.

In DNA, the CDR3 is TGTGCCAGCAGCTACCGGCCCTACGAGCAGTACTTC. As protein: CASSYRPYEQYF. The gene calls are TRBV5-6 and TRBJ2-7; no clear D. The germline gives CDR1 SGHDT, CDR2 YYEEEE. The CDR3 is 12 amino acids. V was trimmed by 3 bases and J by 2 bases, leaving 6 bases between them. Full variable domain (missing parts from reference TRBV5-6 and TRBJ2-7): DAGVTQSPTHLIKTRGQQVTLRCSPKSGHDTVSWYQQALGQGPQFIFQYYEEEERQRGNFPDRFSGHQFPNYSSELNVNALLLGDSALYLCASSYRPYEQYFGPGTRLTVT.

This chain links TRBV7-2 with TRBJ2-2; D is undetermined. The germline V gene has CDR1 SGHTA and CDR2 FQGNSA. This CDR3 has 13 amino acids. Trimming removed 2 bases from V and 7 bases from J, with 8 bases in between. In nucleotides, the CDR3 is TGTGCCAGCAGCTTATGGGAAGGCGGGGAGCTGTTTTTT. Translation: CASSLWEGGELFF.

The rearrangement joins TRBV28 to TRBJ1-5; 7 bases map to TRBD1. This CDR3 spans 15 amino acids. The germline gives CDR1 MDHEN, CDR2 SYDVKM. V lost 5 bases and J lost 5; bases outside the gene matches: 9. Written as DNA, the CDR3 is TGTGCCAGCAGTCACAACAGGGGCGCCCATCAGCCCCAGCATTTT. Amino acid sequence: CASSHNRGAHQPQHF.

This clone was observed a handful of times. The chain is built from TRBV28 and TRBJ2-1; 8 nucleotides line up with TRBD1. Germline V gene data show CDR1 as MDHEN and CDR2 as SYDVKM. This CDR3 spans 16 amino acids. V lost 6 bases, J lost 4 bases, and 11 bases stayed unmatched. CDR3 sequence reads: CASRGYAGGRYNEQFF. DNA of the CDR3: TGTGCCAGCAGAGGCTACGCAGGGGGCAGGTACAATGAGCAGTTCTTC.

The V gene is TRBV2, the J gene TRBJ1-2; D uncertain. This CDR3 has 13 residues. The germline CDR1 and CDR2 sequences are SNHLY and FYNNEI. Deletions cut 6 bases from V and 4 bases from J, with 12 bases between. The CDR3, as DNA: TGTGCCAGCAGGACGGTCCCGGCCTATGGCTACACCTTC. Amino acids: CASRTVPAYGYTF.

J is TRBJ2-7 and V is TRBV19; the D gene is possibly TRBD1 (5 bases). The CDR3 totals 14 residues. With 3 bases removed from V and 3 bases from J, the gap between germline ends came to 12 bases. Germline V gene lookup returns CDR1 LNHDA and CDR2 SQIVND (reference sequence). In DNA, the CDR3 is TGTGCCAGTAGTATGGGGCCCCAAGACTACGAGCAGTACTTC. It yields the protein CASSMGPQDYEQYF.

J is TRBJ1-1 and V is TRBV13; TRBD1 is a possible D gene (6 bases). CDR1 is PRHDT and CDR2 is FYEKMQ in the germline V gene (reference sequence). Trimming took off 9 bases at V and 0 bases at J, with 8 bases between the two ends. This CDR3 is built from 12 residues. The DNA for the CDR3 is TGTGCCAGTGGACAGCTGAACACTGAAGCTTTCTTT. Encoded protein: CASGQLNTEAFF.